These T cell receptor beta chains were read from a single sample in a study of memory CD4+ T cells and cytomegalovirus serostatus. Method: immunoSEQ multiplex PCR; TCRdb's copy keeps in-frame clones and lacks some. Of about 44,000 clones in the sample, just over 75% were seen once. The sequencing input was memory CD4+ T cells from blood. The receptors derive from an adult in good health and CMV-seronegative. Each CDR3 is given with its conserved first and last residue. The order of the fields is CDR3 length, J gene, V gene, D gene, clone size, CDR3 DNA, CDR3 protein. A D gene is named only where the DNA matches it firmly. For some rows the clone size is stated as once, few or many, or as a class when expanded; others skip it.

CDR3 length: 15; J gene: TRBJ1-4; V gene: TRBV9; D gene: .; clone size: .; CDR3 DNA: TGTGCCAGCACCGCGGCGGGTTCCCCTGATGAAAAACTGTTTTTT; CDR3 protein: CASTAAGSPDEKLFF
CDR3 length: 15; J gene: TRBJ2-1; V gene: TRBV6-5; D gene: TRBD1; clone size: .; CDR3 DNA: TGTGCCAGCAGCCCGGGACAGGGGTCCTACAATGAGCAGTTCTTC; CDR3 protein: CASSPGQGSYNEQFF
CDR3 length: 13; J gene: TRBJ1-4; V gene: TRBV5-1; D gene: .; clone size: .; CDR3 DNA: TGCGCCAGCAGCCGAGGACAGAATGAAAAACTGTTTTTT; CDR3 protein: CASSRGQNEKLFF
CDR3 length: 15; J gene: TRBJ1-1; V gene: TRBV2; D gene: .; clone size: .; CDR3 DNA: TGTGCCAGCAGTGAAGACGAGGGGATGAACACTGAAGCTTTCTTT; CDR3 protein: CASSEDEGMNTEAFF
CDR3 length: 14; J gene: TRBJ1-6; V gene: TRBV6-6; D gene: TRBD1; clone size: .; CDR3 DNA: TGTGCCAGCAGCCCCGACAGGGGCTATTCACCCCTCCACTTT; CDR3 protein: CASSPDRGYSPLHF
CDR3 length: 14; J gene: TRBJ2-1; V gene: TRBV29-1; D gene: TRBD2; clone size: .; CDR3 DNA: TGCAGCGTTGAGGGCGGGGGGGCCTTCAATGAGCAGTTCTTC; CDR3 protein: CSVEGGGAFNEQFF
CDR3 length: 16; J gene: TRBJ2-5; V gene: TRBV5-1; D gene: TRBD1; clone size: .; CDR3 DNA: TGCGCCAGCCGAAAGTACGGGACAGGGAATCAAGAGACCCAGTACTTC; CDR3 protein: CASRKYGTGNQETQYF
CDR3 length: 15; J gene: TRBJ2-1; V gene: TRBV9; D gene: .; clone size: .; CDR3 DNA: TGTGCCAGCAGCCCGGCCTACGAAGAGTACAATGAGCAGTTCTTC; CDR3 protein: CASSPAYEEYNEQFF
CDR3 length: 13; J gene: TRBJ1-3; V gene: TRBV6-1; D gene: .; clone size: .; CDR3 DNA: TGTGCCAGCAACCTTGGTAGTGGAAACACCATATATTTT; CDR3 protein: CASNLGSGNTIYF
CDR3 length: 13; J gene: TRBJ2-7; V gene: TRBV7-2; D gene: .; clone size: .; CDR3 DNA: TGTGCCAGCAGCTTAGCGGAACCCTACGAGCAGTACTTC; CDR3 protein: CASSLAEPYEQYF
CDR3 length: 13; J gene: TRBJ2-5; V gene: TRBV4-2; D gene: .; clone size: .; CDR3 DNA: TGTGCCAGCAGCCAAGTTTCTGAAGAGACCCAGTACTTC; CDR3 protein: CASSQVSEETQYF
CDR3 length: 13; J gene: TRBJ2-7; V gene: TRBV19; D gene: TRBD1; clone size: few; CDR3 DNA: TGTGCCAGTAGTGGGGACAGGCTCTACGAGCAGTACTTC; CDR3 protein: CASSGDRLYEQYF
CDR3 length: 15; J gene: TRBJ2-3; V gene: TRBV10-1; D gene: .; clone size: .; CDR3 DNA: TGCGCCAGCAGTGATTCGGCGGGGAACCCAGATACGCAGTATTTT; CDR3 protein: CASSDSAGNPDTQYF
CDR3 length: 14; J gene: TRBJ2-3; V gene: TRBV30; D gene: TRBD2; clone size: .; CDR3 DNA: TGTGCCTGGAGACTAGCGGGGAGCACAGATACGCAGTATTTT; CDR3 protein: CAWRLAGSTDTQYF
CDR3 length: 13; J gene: TRBJ1-1; V gene: TRBV28; D gene: .; clone size: once; CDR3 DNA: TGTGCCAGCAGTTTCCGTGTGAACACTGAAGCTTTCTTT; CDR3 protein: CASSFRVNTEAFF
CDR3 length: 14; J gene: TRBJ1-4; V gene: TRBV6-5; D gene: .; clone size: .; CDR3 DNA: TGTGCCAGCAGGGGGAACCAGGGTAGCGAAAAACTGTTTTTT; CDR3 protein: CASRGNQGSEKLFF
CDR3 length: 15; J gene: TRBJ1-5; V gene: TRBV6-1; D gene: TRBD1; clone size: .; CDR3 DNA: TGTGCCAGCAGTTTGGGGACAGGTTTCAATCAGCCCCAGCATTTT; CDR3 protein: CASSLGTGFNQPQHF
CDR3 length: 12; J gene: TRBJ2-7; V gene: TRBV21-1; D gene: .; clone size: few; CDR3 DNA: TGTGCCAGCAGCGGAGAGGGGTACGAGCAGTACTTC; CDR3 protein: CASSGEGYEQYF
CDR3 length: 17; J gene: TRBJ1-6; V gene: TRBV5-6; D gene: TRBD1; clone size: .; CDR3 DNA: TGTGCCAGCAGCGCCGACGGACAGGGCTCTTATAATTCACCCCTCCACTTT; CDR3 protein: CASSADGQGSYNSPLHF
CDR3 length: 14; J gene: TRBJ1-2; V gene: TRBV5-1; D gene: TRBD1; clone size: .; CDR3 DNA: TGCGCCAGCAGCCTACAGGGACAGAACTATGGCTACACCTTC; CDR3 protein: CASSLQGQNYGYTF
CDR3 length: 18; J gene: TRBJ2-5; V gene: TRBV11-3; D gene: TRBD2; clone size: once; CDR3 DNA: TGTGCCAGCAGCCCCGAACTCTTGGATAGCGGGGGGGAAGAGACCCAGTACTTC; CDR3 protein: CASSPELLDSGGEETQYF
CDR3 length: 19; J gene: TRBJ2-1; V gene: TRBV27; D gene: TRBD2; clone size: .; CDR3 DNA: TGTGCCAGCAGTTCCGGTGGGACTAGCGGGGGAGGAACCTACAATGAGCAGTTCTTC; CDR3 protein: CASSSGGTSGGGTYNEQFF
CDR3 length: 15; J gene: TRBJ2-7; V gene: TRBV27; D gene: .; clone size: .; CDR3 DNA: TGTGCCAGCAGTCCCCTATTGGGACGGGGCTACGAGCAGTACTTC; CDR3 protein: CASSPLLGRGYEQYF
CDR3 length: 15; J gene: TRBJ2-2; V gene: TRBV6-1; D gene: TRBD2; clone size: .; CDR3 DNA: TGTGCCGCTGCGCGACTAGCTCGGAACACCGGGGAGCTGTTTTTT; CDR3 protein: CAAARLARNTGELFF
CDR3 length: 14; J gene: TRBJ2-5; V gene: TRBV2; D gene: TRBD1; clone size: .; CDR3 DNA: TGTGCCAGCCAAGCTCCGGGACAGCCAGAGACCCAGTACTTC; CDR3 protein: CASQAPGQPETQYF
CDR3 length: 14; J gene: TRBJ1-6; V gene: TRBV2; D gene: .; clone size: .; CDR3 DNA: TGTGCCAGCAGTGAGGTGGGGGACAATTCACCCCTCCACTTT; CDR3 protein: CASSEVGDNSPLHF
CDR3 length: 15; J gene: TRBJ2-2; V gene: TRBV19; D gene: TRBD2; clone size: .; CDR3 DNA: TGTGCCAGTAGCTTTAGCGGGGGAAACACCGGGGAGCTGTTTTTT; CDR3 protein: CASSFSGGNTGELFF